These T cell receptor beta chains were read from a single sample in a study of T cell responses to AZD1222 COVID-19 vaccine. Here immunoSEQ multiplex PCR was the method, and the copy in TCRdb shows in-frame clones only, minus some. The sample lists around 110,000 clones; roughly 91% were seen once. Sequenced material: peripheral blood, taken 28 days after the second AZD1222 dose. These receptors all come from an adult who received the AZD1222 COVID-19 vaccine. The CDR3 runs from the conserved cysteine through the conserved F or W. D genes are given only for firm matches. A clone size is listed for some rows: how often the clone was seen (once, few, many), or a class if it is expanded.

.	TRBJ2-3	.	TRBV3-1/TRBV3-2	TGTGCCAGCAGCCACCTCCCCCCCCGTCGGGATACGCAGTATTTT	CASSHLPPRRDTQYF
.	TRBJ2-7	.	TRBV9	TGTGCCAGCAGCGCGACCCACGGGAGCTCCTACGAGCAGTACTTC	CASSATHGSSYEQYF
.	TRBJ2-7	.	TRBV5-6	TGTGCCAGCAGCTTGTCGCCCAGTGTGCAGTACTTC	CASSLSPSVQYF
TRBD1	TRBJ1-3	medium-sized	TRBV25-1	TGTGCCAGCACCGGGACAGGGGGCGCGAGTGGAAACACCATATATTTT	CASTGTGGASGNTIYF
.	TRBJ2-1	.	TRBV7-2	TGTGCCAGCAGCTTTGGTGGGGGAGCCGATGAGCAGTTCTTC	CASSFGGGADEQFF
TRBD1	TRBJ2-5	.	TRBV18	TGTGCCAGCTCAAGGGACAGAGTATCCCAAGAGACCCAGTACTTC	CASSRDRVSQETQYF
.	TRBJ1-2	.	TRBV7-9	TGTGCCAGCAGCTCCCCGACAGGAACCTATGGCTACACCTTC	CASSSPTGTYGYTF
TRBD2	TRBJ2-1	.	TRBV7-2	TGTGCCAGCAGCTTAGTCTGGACTAGCGGGGGCCAGGATGAGCAGTTCTTC	CASSLVWTSGGQDEQFF
.	TRBJ1-6	once	TRBV14	TGTGCCAGCAGCCTACTAGATTGGGGGGCCTATAATTCACCCCTCCACTTT	CASSLLDWGAYNSPLHF
TRBD2	TRBJ2-3	.	TRBV19	TGTGCCAGTAGTACCGGACTAGCGGGGCCCACAGATACGCAGTATTTT	CASSTGLAGPTDTQYF
TRBD1	TRBJ2-7	.	TRBV2	TGTGCCAGCAGCCCGGGACAGGGGGATTACGAGCAGTACTTC	CASSPGQGDYEQYF
.	TRBJ2-7	few	TRBV7-9	TGTGCCAGCAGCCCCGACGTCGTGCGGTACGAGCAGTACTTC	CASSPDVVRYEQYF
.	TRBJ1-5	once	TRBV11-2	TGTGCCAGCAGAGCCGGTGGGAGCAATCAGCCCCAGCATTTT	CASRAGGSNQPQHF
TRBD1	TRBJ1-6	once	TRBV6-4	TGTGCCAACCTACGGGGACAGGGCGGTTCACCCCTCCACTTT	CANLRGQGGSPLHF
.	TRBJ2-7	.	TRBV4-3	TGCGCCAGCAGCCCACAGACAGGACGAGCCGACGAGCAGTACTTC	CASSPQTGRADEQYF
.	TRBJ1-1	.	TRBV12-3/TRBV12-4	TGTGCCAGCAGTTTGGTCACCAACACTGAAGCTTTCTTT	CASSLVTNTEAFF
.	TRBJ2-7	.	TRBV3-1/TRBV3-2	TGTGCCAGCAGCCAAGTGCACAGGGTCTACGAGCAGTACTTC	CASSQVHRVYEQYF
TRBD2	TRBJ2-4	.	TRBV5-1	TGCGCCAGCAGCTACACTAGCGGGGGGGAGAAACTAGCCAAAAACATTCAGTACTTC	CASSYTSGGEKLAKNIQYF
.	TRBJ1-6	.	TRBV5-1	TGCGCCAGCAGAGGGGACGGGAGTAATTCACCCCTCCACTTT	CASRGDGSNSPLHF
.	TRBJ2-2	.	TRBV29-1	TGCAGCGTTCGCCCCACAGGGCTTCCCGGGGAGCTGTTTTTT	CSVRPTGLPGELFF
TRBD1	TRBJ1-4	.	TRBV6-5	TGTGCCAGCAGTTGGCGGACAGGGGGTAATGAAAAACTGTTTTTT	CASSWRTGGNEKLFF
TRBD1	TRBJ2-7	.	TRBV4-2	TGTGCCAGCAGCCCGACCCTTCCGGGACAGGGTTTTGTGGAGCAGTACTTC	CASSPTLPGQGFVEQYF
.	TRBJ1-1	.	TRBV18	TGTGCCAGCTCACCTTGGTCCAGGGAGAACACTGAAGCTTTCTTT	CASSPWSRENTEAFF
TRBD2	TRBJ2-1	.	TRBV3-1/TRBV3-2	TGTGCCAGCAGCCCCCATAGCGGGGGGGCCATTGATGAGCAGTTCTTC	CASSPHSGGAIDEQFF
.	TRBJ1-2	once	TRBV7-2	TGTGCCAGCAGCTTATCGGACGGCTTCTATGGCTACACCTTC	CASSLSDGFYGYTF
.	TRBJ1-2	.	TRBV6-5	TGTGCCAGCAGTTACACCAGGGGACCGGGCTATGGCTACACCTTC	CASSYTRGPGYGYTF
.	TRBJ2-2	.	TRBV14	TGTGCCAGCAGCCAAGGGAACGGCAGGCCAAACACCGGGGAGCTGTTTTTT	CASSQGNGRPNTGELFF
.	TRBJ1-6	.	TRBV6-5	TGTGCCAGCAGTTACTCGACGCAGGGGAATTCACCCCTCCACTTT	CASSYSTQGNSPLHF
.	TRBJ2-2	few	TRBV7-3	TGTGCCAGCAGCTTGTGGTGGGGGACCGGGGAGCTGTTTTTT	CASSLWWGTGELFF
.	TRBJ2-7	.	TRBV12-5	TGTGCTAGTGGCTCGCAAGGGGACTACGAGCAGTACTTC	CASGSQGDYEQYF
.	TRBJ1-2	.	TRBV25-1	TGTGCCAGCAGAAGGGATTCAAACTATGGCTACACCTTC	CASRRDSNYGYTF
.	TRBJ1-5	.	TRBV6-1	TGTGCCAGCAGTGAATCCGGGGGCCTCAATCAGCCCCAGCATTTT	CASSESGGLNQPQHF
.	TRBJ1-3	.	TRBV6-1	TGTGCCAGCAGTGAGAGACAGCTGAACTCTGGAAACACCATATATTTT	CASSERQLNSGNTIYF
.	TRBJ1-3	few	TRBV30	TGTGCCTGGGAAACGGGGTTGGCTGGAAACACCATATATTTT	CAWETGLAGNTIYF
TRBD1	TRBJ1-2	.	TRBV9	TGTGCCAGCAGCGGAGGACACAGGGGCCTATGGTATGGCTACACCTTC	CASSGGHRGLWYGYTF
.	TRBJ1-1	.	TRBV7-9	TGTGCCAGCAGTATACCGGTTGTTGCAGCTTTCTTT	CASSIPVVAAFF
TRBD1	TRBJ2-5	.	TRBV4-2	TGTGCCAGCAGCCCTAAGCCGGGACAGGGTATCCAAGAGACCCAGTACTTC	CASSPKPGQGIQETQYF
.	TRBJ2-1	.	TRBV5-1	TGCGCCAGCAGCTTGTCGGGGGACTTGTCCTACAATGAGCAGTTCTTC	CASSLSGDLSYNEQFF
TRBD1	TRBJ1-1	.	TRBV5-6	TGTGCCAGCACTCTTGACAGGGGGCTTATGAACACTGAAGCTTTCTTT	CASTLDRGLMNTEAFF
.	TRBJ1-1	.	TRBV30	TGTGCCTGGATGGGGAGCGGATTGAGGACTGAAGCTTTCTTT	CAWMGSGLRTEAFF
TRBD2	TRBJ2-7	.	TRBV7-2	TGTGCCAGCAGCTTAGAGGGGCCTAGCGGGGTGTCCTACGAGCAGTACTTC	CASSLEGPSGVSYEQYF
.	TRBJ2-3	.	TRBV14	TGTGCCAGCAGCAGGGTCACAGATACGCAGTATTTT	CASSRVTDTQYF
TRBD1	TRBJ1-6	.	TRBV10-1	TGCGCCAGCAGTGAGCCCCCGGACAGGGTTGGCGATTCACCCCTCCACTTT	CASSEPPDRVGDSPLHF
.	TRBJ2-1	.	TRBV18	TGTGCCAGCTCAAGCTCGGGCGGGTCCCCTTACAATGAGCAGTTCTTC	CASSSSGGSPYNEQFF
.	TRBJ1-2	.	TRBV13	TGTGCCAGCAGCTCACAGGGCCAAGGCTACACCTTC	CASSSQGQGYTF
TRBD1	TRBJ1-2	once	TRBV7-2	TGTGCCAGCAGCCCATCGGGACAGGCAAACTATGGCTACACCTTC	CASSPSGQANYGYTF
.	TRBJ2-1	.	TRBV7-8	TGTGCCAGCACCCCAGGGCGGTTTGGGACGGGGGGCACCTACAATGAGCAGTTCTTC	CASTPGRFGTGGTYNEQFF
TRBD1	TRBJ1-5	.	TRBV16	TGTGCCAGCAGAGGGACAGGGGGCTCTAGCAATCAGCCCCAGCATTTT	CASRGTGGSSNQPQHF
.	TRBJ1-2	.	TRBV11-2	TGTGCCAGCAGCACCAGCGACGGATCTAACTATGGCTACACCTTC	CASSTSDGSNYGYTF
.	TRBJ1-2	.	TRBV14	TGTGCCAGCAGCCAAGTGGCGCGCACGGATGGCTACACCTTC	CASSQVARTDGYTF
.	TRBJ1-2	.	TRBV12-3/TRBV12-4	TGTGCCAGCAGTTTTCAGGGCGGCGACTACACCTTC	CASSFQGGDYTF
TRBD2	TRBJ2-7	.	TRBV18	TGTGCCAGCTCACCACTGCTAGCGGGGGGTTCCTACGAGCAGTACTTC	CASSPLLAGGSYEQYF
.	TRBJ2-7	.	TRBV30	TGTGCCTGGAGTGTACGGTTAGGACTCATCTACGAGCAGTACTTC	CAWSVRLGLIYEQYF
.	TRBJ1-6	.	TRBV13	TGTGCCAGCAGCACTCGACAGGAAAATTCACCCCTCCACTTT	CASSTRQENSPLHF